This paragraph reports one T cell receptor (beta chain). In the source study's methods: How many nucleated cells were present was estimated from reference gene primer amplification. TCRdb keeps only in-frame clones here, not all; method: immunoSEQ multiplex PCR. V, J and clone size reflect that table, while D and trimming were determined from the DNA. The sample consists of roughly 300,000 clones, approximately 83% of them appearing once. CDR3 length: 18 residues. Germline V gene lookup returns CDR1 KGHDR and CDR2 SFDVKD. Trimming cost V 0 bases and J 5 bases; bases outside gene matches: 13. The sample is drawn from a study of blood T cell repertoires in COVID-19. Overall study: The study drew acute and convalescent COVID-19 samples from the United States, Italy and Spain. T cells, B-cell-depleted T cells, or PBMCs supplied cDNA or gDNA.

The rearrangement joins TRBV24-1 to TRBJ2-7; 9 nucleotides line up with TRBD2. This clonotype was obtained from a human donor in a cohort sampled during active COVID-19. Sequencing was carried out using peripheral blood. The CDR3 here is CATSDLPGELAGTDEQYF. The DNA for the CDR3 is TGTGCCACCAGTGATTTGCCCGGAGAGCTAGCGGGAACCGACGAGCAGTACTTC.